The present T cell receptor (beta chain) was sequenced within a study of blood T cells in healthy people across ages. For the second PCR, which ran for about 7 to 11 cycles, a sample-barcoded 5' primer and a J-beta primer mix were used. Unique molecular identifiers of 12 random nucleotides labeled each cDNA. TCRdb ran MiXCR on the 5' RACE reads and lists one entry per CDR3 protein. Altogether about 590,000 distinct CDR3 sequences are present, 25% to 35% being singletons, with the ten largest covering about 15%. This clonotype showed up just a few times. CDR1 is LNHDA and CDR2 is SQIVND in the germline V gene (reference sequence). CDR3 length: 14 amino acids. Trimming stripped 5 bases from V and 7 bases from J, with 12 bases between.

The receptor was isolated from a woman of 80 years or more in good health. This rearrangement joins TRBV19 to TRBJ1-6, with D maybe TRBD1 (5 bases). Material for sequencing was blood. The CDR3 nucleotides read TGTGCCAGTAGTTTCGGTGGGGGGAATTCACCCCTCCACTTT. Protein: CASSFGGGNSPLHF.